The clone carrying this T cell receptor (beta chain) has ten or more counts. The sample is drawn from a study of response to subunit inactivated influenza vaccine. MiXCR was run by TCRdb on the RT-PCR reads, yielding one entry per CDR3 protein. The sample holds about 570,000 distinct CDR3 sequences, over 9% seen once. The CDR3 is 14 amino acids. Germline-derived CDR1 and CDR2 are MNHEY and SMNVEV (reference sequence). V lost 0 bases, J lost 6 bases, and 4 bases stayed unmatched. A further study also used this sample, focusing on T cells expressing NK-cell markers. Per that study: cDNA encoding TCR beta was synthesized via 5'RACE template switching incorporating UMIs.

The chain has TRBV27 and TRBJ2-7; 8 positions agree with TRBD2. The origin of this receptor is a man aged 50 to 59 who received an inactivated influenza vaccine. The material sequenced was PBMCs from blood, taken on the day of vaccination. The CDR3 DNA sequence: TGTGCCAGCAGTTTATCTCGGGAGGGCCTCGAGCAGTACTTC. It codes for CASSLSREGLEQYF.